This T cell receptor (beta chain) was identified in a study of cytomegalovirus exposure and HLA in healthy donors. This PCR relied on a set of 60 Vbeta primers and 13 Jbeta primers. The method was immunoSEQ multiplex PCR; TCRdb's version includes in-frame clones alone and lacks a portion of them. This sample has approximately 160,000 clones, with roughly 79% found just once. Study observations and caveats: Donors were assumed by presence/absence analyses to have roughly uniform sequencing depth.

About this clone: Its antigen is undetermined.

Germline V lookup: CDR1 GTSNPN, CDR2 SVGIG (reference sequence). The CDR3 length is 13 residues. The V and J ends lost 0 bases and 2 bases respectively, with 7 bases between them. Sequenced: PBMCs. The TCR comes from a male donor in good health and CMV-seronegative. This chain links TRBV30 with TRBJ1-1; the D is unclear. The CDR3 nucleotides are TGTGCCTGGAGTGTACTCGGTAACACTGAAGCTTTCTTT. This sequence encodes CAWSVLGNTEAFF. Variable domain in full (rest from reference TRBV30 and TRBJ1-1): SQTIHQWPATLVQPVGSPLSLECTVEGTSNPNLYWYRQAAGRGLQLLFYSVGIGQISSEVPQNLSASRPQDRQFILSSKKLLLSDSGFYLCAWSVLGNTEAFFGQGTRLTVV.